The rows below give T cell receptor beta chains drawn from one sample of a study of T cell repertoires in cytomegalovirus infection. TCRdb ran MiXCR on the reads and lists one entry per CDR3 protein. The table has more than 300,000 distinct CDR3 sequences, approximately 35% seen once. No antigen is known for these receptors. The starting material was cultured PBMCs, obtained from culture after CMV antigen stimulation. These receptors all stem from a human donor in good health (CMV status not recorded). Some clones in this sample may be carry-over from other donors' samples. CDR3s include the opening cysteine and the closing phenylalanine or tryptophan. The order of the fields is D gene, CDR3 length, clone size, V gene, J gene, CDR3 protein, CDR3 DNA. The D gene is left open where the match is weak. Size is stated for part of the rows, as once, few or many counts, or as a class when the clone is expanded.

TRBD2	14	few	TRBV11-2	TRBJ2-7	CASSLSSGAYEQYF	TGTGCCAGCAGCTTAAGTAGCGGGGCCTACGAGCAGTACTTC
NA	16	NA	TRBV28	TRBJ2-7	CASSSLLRAITYEQYF	TGTGCCAGCAGTTCTCTCCTAAGGGCTATCACCTACGAGCAGTACTTC
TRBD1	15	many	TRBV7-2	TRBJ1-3	CASSSDRGRENTIYF	TGTGCCAGCAGCTCCGACAGGGGGCGGGAAAACACCATATATTTT
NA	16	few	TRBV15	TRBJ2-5	CATSPEGTTLRETQYF	TGTGCCACCAGCCCTGAAGGGACAACCCTCCGGGAGACCCAGTACTTC
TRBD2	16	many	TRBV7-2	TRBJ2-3	CASSPPSGASTDTQYF	TGTGCCAGCAGCCCACCTAGCGGGGCTAGCACAGATACGCAGTATTTT
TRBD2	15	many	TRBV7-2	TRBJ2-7	CASSLGSSGIYEQYF	TGTGCCAGCAGCTTAGGGTCTAGCGGGATCTACGAGCAGTACTTC
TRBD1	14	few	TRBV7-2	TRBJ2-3	CASSWTGGGNTQYF	TGTGCCAGCAGCTGGACAGGGGGCGGGAATACGCAGTATTTT
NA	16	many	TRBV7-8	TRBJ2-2	CASSLVTGRNTGELFF	TGTGCCAGCAGCTTAGTGACAGGACGAAACACCGGGGAGCTGTTTTTT
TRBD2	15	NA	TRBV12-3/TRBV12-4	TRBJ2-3	CASSFGGSEADTQYF	TGTGCCAGCAGTTTTGGCGGGAGCGAGGCAGATACGCAGTATTTT
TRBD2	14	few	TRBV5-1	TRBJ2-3	CASSLYREEDTQYF	TGCGCCAGCAGCTTGTATCGGGAGGAAGATACGCAGTATTTT
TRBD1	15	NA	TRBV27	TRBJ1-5	CASSSWDRGHQPQHF	TGTGCCAGCAGTTCCTGGGACAGGGGTCATCAGCCCCAGCATTTT
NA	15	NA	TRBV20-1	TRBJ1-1	CSARGWGRGITEAFF	TGCAGTGCTAGAGGCTGGGGGAGGGGAATCACTGAAGCTTTCTTT
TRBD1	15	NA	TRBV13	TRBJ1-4	CASSLEGQGGEKLFF	TGTGCCAGCAGCTTAGAGGGACAGGGTGGTGAAAAACTGTTTTTT
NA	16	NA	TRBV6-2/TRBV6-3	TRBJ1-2	CASSYGTRNTIYGYTF	TGTGCCAGCAGTTATGGGACACGGAATACGATCTATGGCTACACCTTC
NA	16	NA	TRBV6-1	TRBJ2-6	CASSGPLPSGANVLTF	TGTGCCAGCAGTGGACCCTTACCGTCTGGGGCCAACGTCCTGACTTTC
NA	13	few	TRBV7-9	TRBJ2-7	CASRRLTVHEQYF	TGTGCCAGCAGACGCCTCACAGTTCACGAGCAGTACTTC